This T cell receptor beta chain was retrieved from a study of regulatory T cells in long-lasting Graves disease. This clonotype was detected a few times. Its antigen is still unknown. This sample's time point: persistent/refractory GD, antithyroid drugs over 5 years with positive TRAb. With RNA extracted from PBMCs as input, the TCR library was made. Construction of TCR beta libraries relied on iRepertoire HTBI primers and on Arm-PCR targeting CDR3 regions. TCRdb reprocessed the multiplex PCR reads via MiXCR and lists one record per CDR3 protein. The sample lists 310,000 or so distinct CDR3 sequences, less than 20% occurring once. Study results and caveats: Peripheral blood alone, not thyroid tissue, underwent study. TRBV28, TRBJ1-2 and TRBJ2-5 were segments that persistent disease favored. Persistent Graves' cases showed lower TCR diversity than newly diagnosed cases.

This CDR3 is built from 13 residues. J gave up 13 bases and V 5 bases, and 8 bases lay outside the gene matches. CDR1 and CDR2 (germline): SGHVS, FQNEAQ. The source of this sequence is a female donor with Graves disease. V is TRBV7-8 and J is TRBJ1-6, with 7 bases identical to TRBD1. Sequences were derived from peripheral blood mononuclear cells (PBMCs), sampled when the disease was refractory, from a patient treated with antithyroid drugs. CDR3 nucleotides: TGTGCCAGCAGCAACGAAATCAGGGGGCCCCTCCACTTT. It codes for CASSNEIRGPLHF.